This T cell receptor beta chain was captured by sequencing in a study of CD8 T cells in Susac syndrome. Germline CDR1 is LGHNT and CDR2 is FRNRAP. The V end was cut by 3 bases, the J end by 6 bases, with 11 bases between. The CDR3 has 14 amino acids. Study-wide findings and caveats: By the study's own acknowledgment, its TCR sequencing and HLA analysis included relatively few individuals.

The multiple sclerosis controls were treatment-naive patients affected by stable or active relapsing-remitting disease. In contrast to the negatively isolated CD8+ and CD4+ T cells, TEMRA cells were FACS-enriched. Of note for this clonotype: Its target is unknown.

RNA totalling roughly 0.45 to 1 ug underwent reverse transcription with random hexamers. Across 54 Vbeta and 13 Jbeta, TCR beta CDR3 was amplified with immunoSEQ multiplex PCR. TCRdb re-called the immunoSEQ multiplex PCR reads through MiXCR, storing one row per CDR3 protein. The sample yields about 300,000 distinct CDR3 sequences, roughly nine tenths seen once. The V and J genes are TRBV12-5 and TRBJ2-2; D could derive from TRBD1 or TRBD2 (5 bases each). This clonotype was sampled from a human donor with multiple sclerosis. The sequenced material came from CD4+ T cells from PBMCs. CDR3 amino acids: CASGFLRDPGELFF. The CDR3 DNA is TGTGCTAGTGGTTTTTTGAGGGACCCCGGGGAGCTGTTTTTT.